This record looks at one TCR beta chain sequence and its context. The antigen is not known. Only in-frame clones appear in the TCRdb table, and some are missing; sequencing was by immunoSEQ multiplex PCR. The table shows roughly 77,000 clones, with approximately 91% occurring only once. The germline V and J ends were trimmed by 6 bases and 2 bases, with 13 bases remaining between them. CDR1 and CDR2 (germline): MNHEY, SVGAGI. The CDR3 has 14 residues. This sample was taken from a study of T cell responses to AZD1222 COVID-19 vaccine. Study results and caveats: Variant regions that are unmutated are reportedly the target of nearly half of spike-specific TCRs. Clonal diversity was possibly underestimated, and the donors were mostly white British, with more females. The study identified only a handful of AZD1222 recipients as seropositive at baseline. Spike-specific TCR repertoires showed rising breadth and depth after two AZD1222 doses.

The source material was peripheral blood, sampled on day 0 of MenACWY control vaccination. The J gene is TRBJ1-2, the V gene TRBV6-5; unclear D gene. This clonotype was sampled from an adult in good health. CDR3 in amino acids: CASRGRALNYGYTF. The CDR3 DNA reads as TGTGCCAGCAGGGGCAGAGCTCTAAACTATGGCTACACCTTC.